One and the same sample provided the 8 T cell receptor beta chains below, sequenced in a study of cytomegalovirus exposure and HLA in healthy donors. Use of 60 Vbeta and 13 Jbeta primers characterized the PCR. Method: immunoSEQ multiplex PCR; TCRdb's copy keeps in-frame clones and lacks some. The sample yields some 130,000 clones, 70% to 80% seen once. Sequencing was carried out using PBMCs. These receptor sequences come from a female donor in good health and CMV-seronegative.

This chain joins TRBV10-1 and TRBJ1-1, with a possible D match to TRBD1 (5 bases). With 3 bases removed from V and 0 bases from J, the gap between germline ends came to 8 bases. Germline CDR1 is WNHNN and CDR2 is SYGVQD (reference sequence). This CDR3 has 14 residues. CDR3 protein: CASSDRVLNTEAFF. CDR3 sequence (DNA): TGCGCCAGCAGTGACAGGGTTTTGAACACTGAAGCTTTCTTT.

This clone has just a few counts. The chain is built from TRBV5-6 and TRBJ2-7; 8 bases are shared with TRBD2. Losses at the gene ends were 2 bases for V and 2 bases for J; bases not matched to a gene: 3. Looked up from germline, CDR1 is SGHDT and CDR2 is YYEEEE. CDR3 size: 14 residues. The CDR3 reads CASSLTSGAYEQYF. The CDR3, as DNA: TGTGCCAGCAGCTTAACTAGCGGTGCCTACGAGCAGTACTTC.

The chain links TRBV9 to TRBJ1-3; D unclear. V was pared by 0 bases and J by 2 bases, with 12 bases between. The CDR3 is 16 amino acids. Germline CDR1 and CDR2: SGDLS and YYNGEE. The CDR3 bases are TGTGCCAGCAGCGTAGCTACGGGTACGGCTGGAAACACCATATATTTT. Its translation is CASSVATGTAGNTIYF.

This chain joins TRBV6-6 and TRBJ2-2, with a tentative D call TRBD2 (6 bases). There are 16 residues in the CDR3. CDR1 and CDR2 (germline): MNHNY, SVGAGI (reference sequence). V lost 0 bases and J lost 3, with 11 bases in between. In DNA, the CDR3 is TGTGCCAGCAGTTACTCGATAGGAGGGTACACCGGGGAGCTGTTTTTT. Translated: CASSYSIGGYTGELFF.

The gene calls are TRBV9 and TRBJ2-1, with TRBD2 identical over 9 bases. The CDR3 sequence is 16 residues long. Germline CDR1 and CDR2: SGDLS and YYNGEE. With 0 bases clipped from V and 9 bases from J, the junction kept 10 bases outside the gene matches. The CDR3 here is CASSVAVREGQSEQFF. The CDR3 nucleotides are TGTGCCAGCAGCGTAGCCGTGCGGGAGGGGCAGAGTGAGCAGTTCTTC.

The rearrangement uses TRBV7-9 and TRBJ1-1; 9 bases agree with TRBD1. The CDR3 runs 15 residues. Germline loops: CDR1 SEHNR, CDR2 FQNEAQ (reference sequence). V gave up 4 bases and J gave up 1 base; unmatched junction bases: 4. DNA of the CDR3: TGTGCCAGCAGCTCGAGGACAGGGGAGAACACTGAAGCTTTCTTT. Translated, it gives CASSSRTGENTEAFF.

This clone was seen once. The chain combines TRBV5-4 with TRBJ1-1; 9 bases align to TRBD1. The CDR3 is 15 residues long. V shed 3 bases and J 6 bases; nucleotides not matched to a gene: 9. Germline V gives CDR1 SGHNT, CDR2 YYREEE (reference sequence). CDR3 DNA sequence: TGTGCCAGCAGCTCGCCTCACAGGGGGCAGGCTGAAGCTTTCTTT. Its protein is CASSSPHRGQAEAFF.

The chain carries TRBV13 and TRBJ2-1; 13 bases are a match to TRBD2. Trimming removed 5 bases from V and 8 bases from J; junction bases left unmatched: 9. The germline CDR1 and CDR2 sequences are PRHDT and FYEKMQ (reference sequence). The CDR3 totals 16 residues. The CDR3 coding sequence is TGTGCCAGCAGCCCATGGACTAGCGGGAGTTCGGATGAGCAGTTCTTC. Protein: CASSPWTSGSSDEQFF. Full variable domain (missing parts from reference TRBV13 and TRBJ2-1): AAGVIQSPRHLIKEKRETATLKCYPIPRHDTVYWYQQGPGQDPQFLISFYEKMQSDKGSIPDRFSAQQFSDYHSELNMSSLELGDSALYFCASSPWTSGSSDEQFFGPGTRLTVL.